The sequence of this T cell receptor beta chain was determined in a study of Graves' ophthalmopathy and Graves' hyperthyroidism. Broader study findings: The model predicted ophthalmopathy progression with 60% to 71% sensitivity and approximately 72% specificity.

Amplification targeted the TCR beta CDR3 regions, with RNA transcripts as the source material. A first-round RT-PCR used HTBI primers, followed by a second-round multiplex PCR. TCRdb recomputed calls from the multiplex PCR reads with MiXCR, one row per CDR3 protein. Altogether hundreds of thousands of distinct CDR3 sequences are present, roughly 39% being singletons, with the ten largest covering over 2.5%. In the case of this clonotype: Its specificity is unknown.

The CDR3 consists of 15 residues. V lost 3 bases and J 2 bases, leaving 11 bases between the germline ends. The germline V gene encodes CDR1 SNHLY and CDR2 FYNNEI. The sequenced material came from peripheral blood. This chain connects TRBV2 to TRBJ1-5; D remains ambiguous. The source is an adult man with Graves' ophthalmopathy. CDR3 bases: TGTGCCAGCAGTGATCAGCGGGAGGGCAATCAGCCCCAGCATTTT. It encodes CASSDQREGNQPQHF.